This T cell receptor beta chain was identified in a study of OX40 agonist ivuxolimab in advanced cancers. Trimming pared 4 bases from V and 5 bases from J, leaving 12 bases between. CDR3 size: 14 residues. Germline CDR1 reads SGHRS; CDR2 reads YFSETQ. This clone occurred once. Libraries were prepared by immunoSEQ multiplex PCR; TCRdb keeps only in-frame clonotypes and omits some of them. The repertoire includes tens of thousands of clones, around 87% of them detected once, and around 15% sits in the top ten. The source of this sequence is an adult with an advanced solid tumor such as melanoma, head and neck, liver or kidney cancer. V gene TRBV5-1 combines with J gene TRBJ1-4, with D tentatively TRBD1 (6 bases). The sample in question was CD4+ or CD8+ T cells sorted from blood, obtained in a trial of the OX40 agonist ivuxolimab. CDR3 nucleotides: TGCGCCAGCAGCCCAGGGGCCCAAAATGAAAAACTGTTTTTT. Protein product: CASSPGAQNEKLFF.